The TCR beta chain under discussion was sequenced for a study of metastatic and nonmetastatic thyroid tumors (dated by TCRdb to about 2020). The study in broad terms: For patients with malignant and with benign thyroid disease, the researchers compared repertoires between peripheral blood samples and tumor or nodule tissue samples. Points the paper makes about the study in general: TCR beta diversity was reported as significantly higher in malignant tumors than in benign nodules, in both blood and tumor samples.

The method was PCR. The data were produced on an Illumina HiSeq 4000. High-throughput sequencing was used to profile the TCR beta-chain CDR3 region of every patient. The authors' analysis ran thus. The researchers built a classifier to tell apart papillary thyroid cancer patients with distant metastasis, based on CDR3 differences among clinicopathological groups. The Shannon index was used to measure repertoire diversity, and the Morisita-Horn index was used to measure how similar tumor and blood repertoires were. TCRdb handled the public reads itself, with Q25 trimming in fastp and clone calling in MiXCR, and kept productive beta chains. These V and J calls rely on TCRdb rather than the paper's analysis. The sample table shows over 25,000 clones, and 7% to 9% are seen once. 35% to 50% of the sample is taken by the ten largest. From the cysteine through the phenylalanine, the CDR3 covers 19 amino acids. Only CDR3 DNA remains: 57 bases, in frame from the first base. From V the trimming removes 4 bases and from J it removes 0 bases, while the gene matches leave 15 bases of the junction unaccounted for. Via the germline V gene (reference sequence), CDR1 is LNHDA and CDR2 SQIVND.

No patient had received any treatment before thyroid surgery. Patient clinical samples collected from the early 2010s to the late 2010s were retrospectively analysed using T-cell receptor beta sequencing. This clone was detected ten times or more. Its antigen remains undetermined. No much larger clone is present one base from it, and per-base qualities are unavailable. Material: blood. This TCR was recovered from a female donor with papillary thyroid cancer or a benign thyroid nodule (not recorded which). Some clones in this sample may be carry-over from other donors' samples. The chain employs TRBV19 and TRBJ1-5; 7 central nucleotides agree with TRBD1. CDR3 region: CASSTRVPGQSYSNQPQHF. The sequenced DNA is TGTGCCAGTAGTACGAGGGTCCCGGGACAGAGTTATAGCAATCAGCCCCAGCATTTT.